Presented here are 11 T cell receptor beta chains from one specimen sequenced in a study of cytomegalovirus exposure and HLA in healthy donors. Only in-frame clones appear in the TCRdb table, and some are missing; sequencing was by immunoSEQ multiplex PCR. The table shows almost 65,000 clones, with about 89% occurring only once. The specimen was PBMCs. Source of these receptors: a woman aged 18-29 years in good health and CMV-seronegative.

V is TRBV6-4 and J is TRBJ2-1; 10 positions agree with TRBD1. This CDR3 has 16 amino acids. Trimming took 6 bases from V and 5 from J; bases not matched to a gene: 10. Germline lookup yields CDR1 MRHNA and CDR2 SNTAGT. The CDR3 nucleotides read TGTGCCAGCAGCGCGAGACCAGGGACAGGGGACAATGAGCAGTTCTTC. It translates to CASSARPGTGDNEQFF.

The chain has TRBV5-8 and TRBJ2-4, with 10 nucleotides matching TRBD1. The CDR3 runs to 14 residues. Germline assignment: CDR1 SGHTS and CDR2 YDEGEE. V dropped 4 bases and J dropped 6; count of bases not matched to a gene: 4. Here the CDR3 reads CASSVRQGANIQYF. CDR3 nucleotide sequence: TGTGCCAGCAGCGTACGACAGGGGGCAAACATTCAGTACTTC. The full variable domain, rest sourced from reference TRBV5-8 and TRBJ2-4, is EAGVTQSPTHLIKTRGQQATLRCSPISGHTSVYWYQQALGLGLQFLLWYDEGEERNRGNFPPRFSGRQFPNYSSELNVNALELEDSALYLCASSVRQGANIQYFGAGTRLSVL.

In its sample, this clone was seen once. The chain recombines TRBV25-1 with TRBJ2-7, with 9 bases identical to TRBD1. The V gene end was trimmed by 4 bases and the J gene end by 5 bases; junction bases not matched to a gene: 9. The CDR3 covers 15 residues. Germline V CDR1 and CDR2: MGHDK, SYGVNS. The CDR3, as DNA: TGTGCCAGCAGTGTGTTCGGGACAGGGTTTCACGAGCAGTACTTC. Its protein product is CASSVFGTGFHEQYF.

This clone appeared a single time. The chain recombines TRBV14 with TRBJ2-6; D remains unclear. Germline V gene data show CDR1 as SGHDN and CDR2 as FVKESK. There are 19 residues in the CDR3. With 8 bases removed from V and 0 bases from J, the gap between germline ends came to 23 bases. The CDR3 DNA sequence: TGTGCCAGCGCTTACTCCCCTGGCAGGTCCCCCTCTGGGGCCAACGTCCTGACTTTC. Its translation is CASAYSPGRSPSGANVLTF.

V gene TRBV7-2 combines with J gene TRBJ2-1; unclear D gene. Trimming removed 3 bases at V and 6 bases at J, with 6 bases between. Germline CDR1 is SGHTA and CDR2 is FQGNSA. The CDR3 loop spans 12 amino acids. CDR3 bases: TGTGCCAGCAGCTTTGAGTCCAATGAGCAGTTCTTC. Encoded protein: CASSFESNEQFF.

This chain connects TRBV11-1 to TRBJ1-1; D is ambiguous. Germline V lookup: CDR1 SGHAT, CDR2 FQDESV (reference sequence). V was shortened by 0 bases and J by 3 bases, with 11 bases between the two germline ends. The CDR3 totals 15 residues. The CDR3 protein is CASSLADGRDTEAFF. The CDR3, as DNA: TGTGCCAGCAGCTTAGCGGATGGGCGAGACACTGAAGCTTTCTTT.

This rearrangement joins TRBV19 to TRBJ1-5; D perhaps matches TRBD1 (5 bases). In germline, CDR1 is LNHDA, CDR2 SQIVND (reference sequence). The CDR3 has 16 residues. The V end lost 5 bases, the J end lost 3 bases, and 17 bases lay between the germline ends. CDR3 bases: TGTGCCAGTAGTCGATCTTCAGGGAGGGTCAATCAGCCCCAGCATTTT. Its translation is CASSRSSGRVNQPQHF.

The chain carries TRBV28 and TRBJ1-2, with D unclear. Looked up from germline, CDR1 is MDHEN and CDR2 is SYDVKM. The CDR3 length is 13 residues. The CDR3 DNA sequence: TGTGTCTCCAGTCCCGCAGGTCCCGCCGGCTACACCTTC. Protein sequence: CVSSPAGPAGYTF.

The V gene is TRBV7-9, the J gene TRBJ2-1, with D hard to call. Germline CDR1 SEHNR, CDR2 FQNEAQ (reference sequence). The CDR3 is made up of 12 amino acids. The V and J ends lost 4 bases and 5 bases respectively, with 6 bases between them. CDR3 residues: CASSYRNNEQFF. CDR3 nucleotide sequence: TGTGCCAGCAGCTACAGAAACAATGAGCAGTTCTTC.

The genes are TRBV2 and TRBJ2-1; D not resolved. The length of the CDR3 is 15 residues. V was trimmed by 2 bases and J by 5 bases, leaving 13 bases between them. CDR1 is SNHLY and CDR2 is FYNNEI in the germline V gene. In nucleotides, the CDR3 is TGTGCCAGCAGTGAACAAGGCAGCGCTGACAATGAGCAGTTCTTC. Amino acid sequence: CASSEQGSADNEQFF.

This chain links TRBV7-3 with TRBJ2-5; TRBD2 matches 9 bases. Germline V gives CDR1 SGHTA, CDR2 FQGTGA. The CDR3 is 14 residues long. V lost 5 bases and J lost 1; bases outside the gene matches: 2. In nucleotides, the CDR3 is TGTGCCAGCAGCCGCGGGGGGGCCCAAGAGACCCAGTACTTC. Protein product: CASSRGGAQETQYF.